A selection of T cell receptor beta chains follows, all from one sample in a study of blood T cell repertoires in COVID-19. The method was immunoSEQ multiplex PCR; TCRdb's version includes in-frame clones alone and lacks a portion of them. The profile shows 75,000 to 95,000 clones, 75% to 90% of them singletons. The material sequenced was peripheral blood. These receptors were obtained from a human donor in a cohort sampled during active COVID-19. The CDR3 runs from the conserved cysteine through the conserved F or W. A D gene is named only where the DNA matches it firmly. Size values are once, few and many counts, or a class for expanded clones, and some rows have none.

TRBV24-1	NA	NA	TRBJ2-7	CATSDGTRTEQYF	TGTGCCACCAGTGATGGAACAAGGACTGAGCAGTACTTC
TRBV9	NA	NA	TRBJ2-3	CASSSGGLVPQYF	TGTGCCAGCAGCTCCGGGGGACTTGTCCCGCAGTATTTT
TRBV15	NA	once	TRBJ1-2	CATSRGGGRNYGYTF	TGTGCCACCAGCAGAGGGGGCGGGAGAAACTATGGCTACACCTTC
TRBV11-2	NA	NA	TRBJ2-2	CASSPTTNTGELFF	TGTGCCAGCAGCCCTACTACGAACACCGGGGAGCTGTTTTTT
TRBV5-1	NA	once	TRBJ2-5	CASSLEGRVRETQYF	TGCGCCAGCAGCTTGGAGGGCAGGGTTCGGGAGACCCAGTACTTC
TRBV29-1	TRBD1	NA	TRBJ2-7	CSVRTGPGEQYF	TGCAGCGTGCGGACAGGGCCGGGCGAGCAGTACTTC
TRBV6-6	NA	NA	TRBJ1-2	CASSPGRNYGYTF	TGTGCCAGCAGCCCAGGGCGGAACTATGGCTACACCTTC
TRBV19	NA	NA	TRBJ1-5	CASRLGGISNQPQHF	TGTGCCAGTAGGCTCGGCGGGATCAGCAATCAGCCCCAGCATTTT
TRBV5-1	TRBD1	NA	TRBJ2-7	CASSRDRALGEQYF	TGCGCCAGCAGCCGGGACAGGGCCCTAGGTGAGCAGTACTTC
TRBV11-2	NA	NA	TRBJ2-5	CASRVQGSQETQYF	TGTGCCAGCAGGGTACAGGGTTCCCAAGAGACCCAGTACTTC
TRBV9	NA	NA	TRBJ1-5	CASSPGTRNQPQHF	TGTGCCAGCAGCCCAGGCACCCGCAATCAGCCCCAGCATTTT
TRBV7-9	TRBD2	NA	TRBJ2-2	CASSLAVAGGHGELFF	TGTGCCAGCAGCTTGGCGGTAGCGGGGGGCCACGGGGAGCTGTTTTTT
TRBV7-9	NA	NA	TRBJ1-1	CASSSKNTEAFF	TGTGCCAGCAGCTCTAAGAACACTGAAGCTTTCTTT
TRBV6-1	TRBD1	NA	TRBJ2-1	CASSEEDRPSYNEQFF	TGTGCCAGCAGTGAAGAGGACAGGCCGTCCTACAATGAGCAGTTCTTC
TRBV6-2/TRBV6-3	TRBD2	NA	TRBJ2-2	CASNPNLGGGPGELFF	TGTGCCAGCAACCCCAATCTGGGCGGGGGGCCCGGGGAGCTGTTTTTT
TRBV5-1	NA	NA	TRBJ1-2	CASSALAGGRYPNYGYTF	TGCGCCAGCAGCGCCCTGGCGGGAGGGAGGTATCCTAACTATGGCTACACCTTC
TRBV7-3	TRBD1	few	TRBJ1-2	CASSRGQDDIVYTF	TGTGCCAGCAGCCGCGGACAGGACGATATAGTCTACACCTTC
TRBV3-1/TRBV3-2	NA	NA	TRBJ1-1	CASSSTANTEAFF	TGTGCCAGCAGCTCTACAGCGAACACTGAAGCTTTCTTT
TRBV5-6	NA	NA	TRBJ2-1	CASSFTTITEQFF	TGTGCCAGCAGCTTCACTACCATAACTGAGCAGTTCTTC
TRBV5-6	NA	NA	TRBJ2-7	CASSLGGQSYEQYF	TGTGCCAGCAGCTTGGGAGGCCAGAGCTACGAGCAGTACTTC
TRBV6-5	TRBD1	NA	TRBJ1-2	CASTTGTGDGYTF	TGTGCCAGCACCACGGGGACAGGCGATGGCTACACCTTC
TRBV11-2	NA	NA	TRBJ2-7	CASSLSEGGYEQYF	TGTGCCAGCAGCTTATCGGAGGGCGGCTACGAGCAGTACTTC
TRBV9	TRBD1	NA	TRBJ1-2	CASSQRGQANGYTF	TGTGCCAGCAGCCAGAGGGGGCAGGCTAATGGCTACACCTTC
TRBV13	NA	once	TRBJ1-5	CASSLGQGSNQPQHF	TGTGCCAGCAGCTTAGGACAGGGTAGCAATCAGCCCCAGCATTTT
TRBV28	NA	NA	TRBJ1-1	CASTRSPGMNTEAFF	TGTGCCAGCACCCGAAGTCCGGGGATGAACACTGAAGCTTTCTTT
TRBV5-1	TRBD1	NA	TRBJ2-7	CASSLARQGAYEQYF	TGCGCCAGCAGCTTGGCCAGGCAGGGGGCCTACGAGCAGTACTTC
TRBV5-1	NA	NA	TRBJ2-3	CASHREGGTDTQYF	TGCGCCAGTCACAGGGAGGGCGGCACAGATACGCAGTATTTT
TRBV11-2	TRBD2	once	TRBJ2-7	CASSWTTSGVYEQYF	TGTGCCAGCAGCTGGACGACTAGCGGGGTCTACGAGCAGTACTTC
TRBV6-1	NA	NA	TRBJ1-1	CASSEFGGQEAFF	TGTGCCAGCAGTGAATTCGGGGGGCAGGAGGCTTTCTTT
TRBV6-5	TRBD2	NA	TRBJ2-3	CASTRLAGGYTQYF	TGTGCCAGCACCCGACTAGCGGGGGGTTATACGCAGTATTTT
TRBV7-9	TRBD1	NA	TRBJ2-3	CAVDRESTDTQYF	TGTGCCGTTGACAGGGAGAGCACAGATACGCAGTATTTT
TRBV4-2	TRBD2	few	TRBJ2-7	CASSQETSGSYEQYF	TGTGCCAGCAGCCAAGAAACTAGCGGATCCTACGAGCAGTACTTC
TRBV18	TRBD2	NA	TRBJ2-1	CASSLTSGGIYNEQFF	TGTGCCAGCTCTTTGACTAGCGGGGGCATCTACAATGAGCAGTTCTTC
TRBV18	TRBD1	NA	TRBJ2-1	CASSPGTGDNEQFF	TGTGCCAGCTCACCCGGGACAGGGGATAATGAGCAGTTCTTC
TRBV30	NA	NA	TRBJ2-7	CAITGYWSSYEQYF	TGTGCCATTACCGGATACTGGAGCTCCTACGAGCAGTACTTC
TRBV6-5	NA	NA	TRBJ1-4	CASSPGWKLFF	TGTGCCAGCAGCCCCGGGTGGAAACTGTTTTTT
TRBV6-5	TRBD1	NA	TRBJ1-1	CASRDSTGGADEAFF	TGTGCCAGCAGGGACAGTACAGGGGGCGCAGATGAAGCTTTCTTT
TRBV18	NA	NA	TRBJ2-5	CASSPGGVYQETQYF	TGTGCCAGCTCACCAGGGGGCGTGTACCAAGAGACCCAGTACTTC
TRBV6-5	NA	NA	TRBJ2-7	CASSVGGALYEQYF	TGTGCCAGCAGCGTGGGGGGGGCCCTATACGAGCAGTACTTC
TRBV18	NA	NA	TRBJ2-7	CASSIGRGSLFYEQYF	TGTGCCAGCTCCATAGGACGGGGGTCCTTATTCTACGAGCAGTACTTC
TRBV3-1/TRBV3-2	TRBD1	NA	TRBJ2-7	CASSQGATRTGRYEQYF	TGTGCCAGCAGCCAAGGCGCAACTCGGACAGGGCGCTACGAGCAGTACTTC
TRBV24-1	NA	NA	TRBJ1-2	CATGAGDYGYTF	TGTGCCACCGGGGCAGGGGACTATGGCTACACCTTC
TRBV7-9	NA	NA	TRBJ2-7	CASSLGRILQYEQYF	TGTGCCAGCAGCTTAGGGCGGATCCTTCAGTACGAGCAGTACTTC
TRBV1	NA	NA	TRBJ2-5	CTAGGGVETQYF	TGCACCGCCGGCGGGGGGGTAGAGACCCAGTACTTC
TRBV20-1	TRBD2	NA	TRBJ2-1	CSASSGGGYPYNEQFF	TGCAGTGCGAGTAGCGGGGGGGGGTACCCCTACAATGAGCAGTTCTTC
TRBV6-2/TRBV6-3	TRBD1	NA	TRBJ2-7	CASSLLPGTGGVYEQYF	TGTGCCAGCAGTTTACTCCCGGGGACAGGGGGCGTCTACGAGCAGTACTTC
TRBV4-1	NA	NA	TRBJ2-5	CASSQEGLQETQYF	TGCGCCAGCAGCCAAGAGGGCCTTCAAGAGACCCAGTACTTC
TRBV2	TRBD1	NA	TRBJ2-2	CASSQSGTGGGELFF	TGTGCCAGCAGTCAATCCGGGACAGGGGGAGGGGAGCTGTTTTTT
TRBV10-2	NA	few	TRBJ1-2	CASSESTGRDGYTF	TGCGCCAGCAGTGAGTCTACGGGGCGGGACGGCTACACCTTC
TRBV4-2	TRBD1	NA	TRBJ1-1	CASSPVLTGGSGEAFF	TGTGCCAGCAGCCCGGTCCTTACAGGGGGTAGTGGTGAAGCTTTCTTT
TRBV9	TRBD2	NA	TRBJ2-1	CASSGDPSGGAHEQFF	TGTGCCAGCAGCGGGGACCCTAGCGGGGGGGCCCATGAGCAGTTCTTC
TRBV5-1	NA	once	TRBJ2-3	CASTQSGARGTDTQYF	TGCGCCAGCACCCAATCTGGGGCAAGGGGCACAGATACGCAGTATTTT
TRBV28	NA	NA	TRBJ1-5	CASSDRYSNQPQHF	TGTGCCAGCAGTGACAGATATAGCAATCAGCCCCAGCATTTT
TRBV4-1	TRBD1	NA	TRBJ1-2	CASSPGQAVRDGYTF	TGCGCCAGCAGCCCCGGACAGGCGGTACGAGATGGCTACACCTTC
TRBV19	TRBD1	few	TRBJ2-3	CASSGFLQGTPSTDTQYF	TGTGCCAGTAGTGGCTTCTTACAGGGGACCCCTAGCACAGATACGCAGTATTTT
TRBV5-1	TRBD2	NA	TRBJ2-1	CASSFGSGGKGAYNEQFF	TGCGCCAGCAGCTTCGGTAGCGGGGGGAAGGGCGCCTACAATGAGCAGTTCTTC
TRBV5-8	NA	NA	TRBJ1-2	CASSLGQHYGYTF	TGTGCCAGCAGCTTAGGACAGCACTATGGCTACACCTTC
TRBV19	NA	few	TRBJ1-1	CASTTGTEAFF	TGTGCCAGCACTACCGGCACTGAAGCTTTCTTT
TRBV29-1	NA	NA	TRBJ2-1	CSVEERGIWAEQFF	TGCAGCGTTGAAGAGAGGGGGATCTGGGCTGAGCAGTTCTTC